The clone carrying this T cell receptor beta chain was found many times. This entry belongs to a study of regulatory T cells in long-lasting Graves disease. Study information: Less than 3 months of antithyroid drugs had been taken by newly diagnosed Graves' patients.

V lost 3 bases to trimming and J lost 5 bases, with 12 bases between them. There are 13 residues in the CDR3. Germline V gene sequence: CDR1 SGHRS, CDR2 YFSETQ. iRepertoire HTBI primers and Arm-PCR of CDR3 regions built TCR beta libraries. TCRdb reprocessed the multiplex PCR reads with MiXCR, giving one entry per CDR3 protein. The data show approximately 540,000 distinct CDR3 sequences, 9.5% to 15% seen once. Described time point: newly diagnosed GD, antithyroid drugs for less than 3 months. Isolated PBMC RNA provided the starting material for the TCR library. A volume of approximately 10 milliliters of peripheral blood was collected in EDTA tubes. This sample was shared with a second study, whose subject was T cells in Graves' hyperthyroidism and ophthalmopathy.

The sequenced sample was peripheral blood mononuclear cells (PBMCs), obtained at new diagnosis, from a patient treated with antithyroid drugs. The source is a woman aged 25 to 45 with Graves disease. V is TRBV5-1 and J is TRBJ2-7; the D gene is possibly TRBD2 (5 bases). The CDR3 reads CASSSFAGDEQYF. The CDR3, as DNA: TGCGCCAGCAGCTCCTTTGCCGGGGACGAGCAGTACTTC.